This T cell receptor beta chain was observed in a study of blood T cell repertoires in COVID-19. Whole-study context: COVID-19 samples, acute and convalescent, were from the United States, Italy and Spain. From T cells, B-cell-depleted T cells, or PBMCs came the material, which was cDNA or gDNA.

The protocol was immunoSEQ multiplex PCR, while the TCRdb copy is restricted to in-frame clones and leaves out a portion. This table has about 36,000 clones, over 75% appearing once. Trimming removed 0 bases from V and 7 bases from J, with 15 bases in between. This CDR3 region has 15 residues. Per germline, CDR1 MNHEY and CDR2 SVGAGI. This rearrangement joins TRBV6-5 to TRBJ2-5; D uncertain. Sequenced sample: peripheral blood. The sequence derives from a human donor in a cohort sampled during active or convalescent COVID-19. The donor label of this sample is uncertain. CDR3 bases: TGTGCCAGCAGTTACTCGAATCTGCGCCTCTGGACCCAGTACTTC. Translating it yields CASSYSNLRLWTQYF.